One T cell receptor beta chain is described in this entry. Its antigen is unknown. No clone much larger than this one lies a single base away; base qualities are absent. Donors were healthy HIV-negative adults with no recently reported acute infections or vaccinations. Only Caucasian adults living in Nashville, Tennessee, USA were represented among the donors. In the unsorted samples, some 94 million PBMCs were counted, and genomic DNA was extracted using the QIAamp DNA Blood Mini kit. After blood collection by leukapheresis, PBMCs were isolated using Ficoll-Histopaque density gradient centrifugation and then cryopreserved in the vapor phase of liquid nitrogen. The sample belongs to a study of shared clonotypes between healthy human individuals (dated by TCRdb to 2018 to 2020). General notes on the study: A few men and two women, aged 18 to 49 years, made up the cohort. The study deeply sequenced blood TCR repertoires of about five healthy adults to estimate repertoire size and the extent of clonotype sharing between individuals. Different laboratories and diverse techniques were used to prepare libraries and sequence TCR repertoires, to increase sequencing depth and limit assay-specific biases. Each donor's leukapheresis produced roughly between about 0.8 and 8.9 billion PBMCs. Summary of the overall study and its limitations: Pairwise subsampling indicated that sequencing depth was expected to affect the degree of clonotype sharing among donors. The genetic and exposure-history diversity represented was limited by the small number of donors. Sampling was restricted to blood, and TCR repertoires in tissue are likely to differ from TCR repertoires in blood.

CDR1 SEHNR and CDR2 FQNEAQ were looked up in the germline V gene (reference sequence). Trimming leaves V shorter by 3 bases and J shorter by 6 bases, with the junction holding 5 bases beyond the gene matches. From its cysteine to its phenylalanine, the CDR3 spans 16 amino acids. The DNA shown is the 48-base CDR3, in frame from base 1. TCR CDR3 regions were amplified from genomic DNA by multiplex PCR using the deep immunoSEQ assay. Genomic DNA extracted from each cell subset was distributed evenly over all wells of several immunoSEQ 96-well plates, and each plate served as one replicate. Each replicate PCR for unsorted PBMC received approximately 300 ng genomic DNA, equal to tens of thousands of T cell genomes. Genomic DNA from unsorted PBMC was sequenced over ten immunoSEQ deep assay plates. Purified libraries were quantified with a Qubit 3.0 fluorometer, sized on a Bioanalyzer 2100, and re-quantified with the KAPA Library Quantification kit. A separate single-read 150-cycle Illumina NextSeq 550 flow cell was used to sequence each immunoSEQ 96-well plate. For the original study's pipeline: The immunoSEQ output contained only junctional sequences without quality scores, so filtering could not match that applied to full-length reads. Sequences were annotated with PyIR, a Python wrapper for IgBLAST v1.9, using IMGT germline references to assign V/J genes and CDR3. Reads were filtered out if the reads had weak V/J assignments (E-value above 1e-6), no CDR3, stop codons, out-of-frame junctions, or ambiguous translated residues. V3J clonotypes were defined as sequences sharing an identical inferred V gene, J gene, and CDR3 amino acid sequence. Percentage overlap between repertoires was computed as shared unique clonotypes divided by the size of the smaller repertoire. Richness of each repertoire was evaluated using RTK rarefaction, the Chao1 estimator, and Recon v2.1 estimates of unobserved clonotypes. Sourced from immuneACCESS, this table was stored by TCRdb with only in-frame sequences that have V and J called. A share of the clones is absent; for the studies checked, an unresolved V gene accounts for under half, and the remainder has no known explanation. V and J calls and clone size are copied from that table; D and trimming were computed from the DNA. For this sample there are 450,000 to 500,000 clones; approximately 80% appear just once. Together, the top ten hold under 15% of the sample.

The chain couples TRBV7-9 to TRBJ2-1, with 13 bases in between that match TRBD2. The receptor was derived from a middle-aged woman in good health. Some clones in this sample may be carry-over from other donors' samples. Material for sequencing was PBMCs. The encoded CDR3 is CASSFTSGRASNEQFF. The bases read TGTGCCAGCAGCTTTACTAGCGGGAGGGCCTCCAATGAGCAGTTCTTC.